This is a list of T cell receptor beta chains from one sample in a study of blood T cells in healthy people across ages. TCRdb reanalysed the 5' RACE reads using MiXCR and keeps one entry per CDR3 protein. The table includes roughly 700,000 distinct CDR3 sequences, roughly 30% detected once. The specimen sequenced was blood. The source is an elderly woman in good health. Both conserved end residues are part of each CDR3. Fields, in order: D gene, J gene, clone size, V gene, CDR3 protein, CDR3 DNA. D genes are given only for firm matches. The size of a clone is reported for some rows only, either as once, few or many, or as a class for expanded clones.

>-|TRBJ1-5|few|TRBV6-6
CASSYTAGDQPQHF
TGTGCCAGCAGTTATACGGCAGGGGACCAGCCCCAGCATTTT
>TRBD1|TRBJ1-6|-|TRBV5-1
CASSLVSTGGNSPLHF
TGCGCCAGCAGCTTGGTTTCGACAGGGGGCAATTCACCCCTCCACTTT
>-|TRBJ2-1|-|TRBV21-1
CAGSKRDRDSYNEQFF
TGTGCCGGCAGCAAAAGGGACAGGGACTCCTACAATGAGCAGTTCTTC
>-|TRBJ2-6|many|TRBV20-1
CSAGTGTSSGANVLTF
TGCAGTGCTGGTACAGGGACATCCTCTGGGGCCAACGTCCTGACTTTC
>-|TRBJ1-3|few|TRBV7-8
CASSLRDASSGNTIYF
TGTGCCAGCAGCCTCCGGGACGCCAGCTCTGGAAACACCATATATTTT
>-|TRBJ1-4|-|TRBV4-1
CASSQERQGGGEKLFF
TGCGCCAGCAGCCAAGAAAGGCAGGGAGGTGGAGAAAAACTGTTTTTT
>-|TRBJ2-7|many|TRBV3-1
CASSPHWAYEQYF
TGTGCCAGCAGCCCCCACTGGGCTTACGAGCAGTACTTC
>-|TRBJ1-2|few|TRBV6-6
CASHSVLGGYTF
TGTGCCAGCCATTCAGTTTTAGGTGGCTACACCTTC
>TRBD2|TRBJ2-1|few|TRBV20-1
CSAQGGRRLAGNEQFF
TGCAGTGCCCAGGGTGGCAGGAGACTAGCGGGGAATGAGCAGTTCTTC
>-|TRBJ1-5|-|TRBV6-1
CASIQSHSAQPQHF
TGTGCCAGCATACAGTCCCACAGTGCTCAGCCCCAGCATTTT
>-|TRBJ1-1|-|TRBV6-6
CASRPGAPPRTEAFF
TGTGCCAGCCGACCGGGGGCCCCTCCCAGAACTGAAGCTTTCTTT
>TRBD2|TRBJ2-3|many|TRBV5-1
CASSFQLAGEGDTQYF
TGCGCCAGCAGCTTCCAACTAGCGGGGGAGGGAGATACGCAGTATTTT
>-|TRBJ2-6|-|TRBV12-3/TRBV12-4
CASYDLDDRRRDLSGANVLTF
TGTGCCAGCTATGACCTCGATGACAGGCGACGAGACTTATCTGGGGCCAACGTCCTGACTTTC
>TRBD2|TRBJ2-1|many|TRBV6-5
CASSYSAPGLAGRNEQFF
TGTGCCAGCAGTTACTCGGCACCGGGACTAGCGGGTCGCAATGAGCAGTTCTTC
>TRBD2|TRBJ2-3|many|TRBV13
CASSSTSGGADTQYF
TGTGCCAGCAGCTCAACTAGCGGGGGGGCAGATACGCAGTATTTT
>-|TRBJ2-5|many|TRBV5-1
CASSLDGETQYF
TGCGCCAGCAGCTTAGACGGAGAGACCCAGTACTTC
>-|TRBJ1-5|many|TRBV9
CASSPRDRLSSYSNQPQHF
TGTGCCAGCAGCCCCCGGGACCGACTTAGCTCCTATAGCAATCAGCCCCAGCATTTT
>TRBD2|TRBJ2-3|many|TRBV6-1
CASSLGRGADTQYF
TGTGCCAGCAGCTTGGGGAGGGGCGCAGATACGCAGTATTTT
>TRBD1|TRBJ2-6|-|TRBV2
CASRRQGTSGANVLTF
TGTGCCAGCAGGAGACAGGGAACCTCTGGGGCCAACGTCCTGACTTTC
>-|TRBJ2-1|-|TRBV5-1
CASSLVGASSYNERFF
TGCGCCAGCAGCTTGGTGGGGGCAAGCTCCTACAATGAGCGGTTCTTC
>TRBD1|TRBJ2-6|-|TRBV28
CASTPGDRDPSGANVLTF
TGTGCCAGCACCCCAGGCGACAGGGACCCCTCTGGGGCCAACGTCCTGACTTTC
>-|TRBJ1-6|-|TRBV6-2/TRBV6-3
CASVNRPGTSPLHF
TGTGCCAGCGTTAATAGACCAGGGACTTCACCCCTCCACTTT